This T cell receptor (beta chain) emerged from a study of Ad26.COV2.S vaccination and SARS-CoV-2 variants. Study-wide context: Of the COV1001 trial arms, the Ad26.COV2.S arm included the donor. Donor got 5x10^10 or 1x10^11 viral particles of Ad26.COV2.S.

As for treatment: around 19 received Ad26.COV2.S at low or high dose, single or two shots; several received placebo; per-sample allocation not given. Each sample was drawn 63 days after the first injection (of vaccine or placebo). An Ad26 vector expressing Wuhan-strain SARS-CoV-2 spike served as the vaccine. Trimming stripped 1 base from V and 4 bases from J, with 14 bases between. Germline V gene lookup returns CDR1 MNHEY and CDR2 SMNVEV (reference sequence). The CDR3 is 15 amino acids. Data came from immunoSEQ multiplex PCR; TCRdb stores just in-frame clones and leaves some out. The top ten clones hold approximately 3.3% of a sample with 290,000 or so clones, approximately 87% of them seen once.

The origin of this receptor is a person between 18 and 65 years old who received the Ad26.COV2.S COVID-19 vaccine or a placebo. The J gene is TRBJ2-7, the V gene TRBV27, with D possibly matching TRBD2 (5 bases). The sample consisted of peripheral blood, taken in a trial of Ad26.COV2.S vaccine versus placebo. For the CDR3, the DNA is TGTGCCAGCAGTTTATTGTCCGGAAGCGGATACGAGCAGTACTTC. Amino acid sequence: CASSLLSGSGYEQYF.